The 14 T cell receptor beta chains given below trace back to one sample, sequenced in a study of blood T cells in healthy people across ages. Using a J-beta primer mix together with a sample-barcoded 5' primer, a second PCR was run for about 6 to 11 cycles. TCRdb re-called the 5' RACE reads through MiXCR, storing one row per CDR3 protein. The sample records 700,000 or so distinct CDR3 sequences, less than 45% being singletons. Material: blood. The origin of the receptors is a man older than 75 in good health.

This clonotype was counted between two and nine times. The CDR3 bases are TGTGCCAGCAGTTTGGACAGCTACAATGAGCAGTACTTC. It yields the protein CASSLDSYNEQYF. V is TRBV28 and J is TRBJ2-7; a weak D match, TRBD1 (6 bases). V was clipped by 3 bases and J by 7 bases, with 13 bases between them. CDR1 MDHEN and CDR2 SYDVKM come from the germline V gene. CDR3 length equals 13 residues.

The V gene is TRBV5-1, the J gene TRBJ1-6; 7 bases are a match to TRBD1. This CDR3 comprises 16 residues. V shed 0 bases and J 7 bases; nucleotides not matched to a gene: 7. The V gene's germline CDR1 is SGHRS and CDR2 YFSETQ. Written as DNA, the CDR3 is TGCGCCAGCAGCTTGGCCCAGGGGGTTCTAAATTCACCCCTCCACTTT. Translating gives CASSLAQGVLNSPLHF. The full variable domain, its missing parts supplied by reference TRBV5-1 and TRBJ1-6, is KAGVTQTPRYLIKTRGQQVTLSCSPISGHRSVSWYQQTPGQGLQFLFEYFSETQRNKGNFPGRFSGRQFSNSRSEMNVSTLELGDSALYLCASSLAQGVLNSPLHFGNGTRLTVT.

J is TRBJ2-1 and V is TRBV2; 10 bases agree with TRBD2. J gave up 2 bases and V 6 bases, and 7 bases lay outside the gene matches. The germline CDR1 and CDR2 sequences are SNHLY and FYNNEI. This CDR3 has 16 amino acids. CDR3 bases: TGTGCCAGCAGGGCGGAGGGACTAGCGACCTACAATGAGCAGTTCTTC. It encodes CASRAEGLATYNEQFF.

As regards this clonotype: This sequence may be a read error, since a much larger clone differs from it by one base. This chain joins TRBV29-1 and TRBJ2-1; TRBD1 agrees at 12 bases. CDR3 length equals 14 residues. Germline loops: CDR1 SQVTM, CDR2 ANQGSEA. The CDR3 nucleotides read TGCAGCGACGCCGGGACAGGGGGCTACAATGCGCAGTTCTTC. Amino acids: CSDAGTGGYNAQFF.

V and J are TRBV2 and TRBJ2-7; 11 bases match TRBD1. The closer fit of TRBJ2-5 to the DNA end suggests the J call may be wrong. The CDR3 length is 15 residues. CDR1 and CDR2 (germline): SNHLY, FYNNEI. This CDR3 reads CASTAWTGGEETQYF. The CDR3 nucleotides read TGTGCCAGCACCGCTTGGACAGGGGGCGAGGAGACCCAGTACTTC.

The chain carries TRBV20-1 and TRBJ1-2, with D possibly matching TRBD1 (6 bases). The CDR3 consists of 13 residues. The germline V gene has CDR1 DFQATT and CDR2 SNEGSKA (reference sequence). V lost 6 bases and J 8 bases, leaving 19 bases between the germline ends. The chain's CDR3 is CSAPDRTQGGYTF. In nucleotides, the CDR3 is TGCAGTGCCCCAGACAGGACCCAGGGAGGCTACACCTTC.

In its sample, this clonotype was seen a few times. The gene calls are TRBV20-1 and TRBJ2-7, with D possibly called TRBD1 or TRBD2 (6 bases each). The better agreement between TRBJ2-5 and the DNA end casts doubt on the J call. This CDR3 is 16 amino acids long. CDR1 and CDR2 from the germline V gene are DFQATT and SNEGSKA (reference sequence). This chain's CDR3 is CSARDHGRGAGETQYF. For the CDR3, the DNA is TGCAGTGCTAGAGATCACGGAAGGGGGGCGGGGGAGACCCAGTACTTC.

Notes on this clonotype: This may arise from a read error, as a much more abundant clone is one base away. This CDR3 is CASSQENGGRYGCTF. The CDR3 DNA is TGTGCCAGCAGTCAGGAGAACGGGGGGCGATATGGCTGCACCTTC. The chain carries TRBV6-5 and TRBJ1-2; tentatively, D is TRBD1 (6 bases). CDR1 MNHEY and CDR2 SVGAGI come from the germline V gene. The CDR3 runs to 15 residues.

V is TRBV20-1 and J is TRBJ2-3, with D possibly called TRBD1 or TRBD2 (6 bases each). CDR1 is DFQATT, CDR2 SNEGSKA, per germline (reference sequence). V shed 1 base and J shed 5 bases, with 19 bases lying between them. CDR3 size: 16 residues. CDR3 region: CSARGGVAEGGDTQYF. Written as DNA, the CDR3 is TGCAGTGCTAGAGGGGGGGTAGCGGAAGGGGGAGATACGCAGTATTTT.

The rearrangement links TRBV7-9 to TRBJ1-2; 11 bases are a match to TRBD1. V was pared by 7 bases and J by 6 bases, with 10 bases of the junction left unmatched. CDR3 length equals 15 residues. Per the germline V gene, CDR1 is SEHNR and CDR2 is FQNEAQ (reference sequence). The CDR3 reads CASNPGQGAQDGYTF. CDR3 bases: TGTGCCAGCAACCCAGGACAGGGGGCACAGGATGGCTACACCTTC.

This clonotype was picked up a small number of times. V is TRBV12-3 or TRBV12-4 and J is TRBJ1-5; TRBD1 might be the D (6 bases). This CDR3 comprises 15 residues. Trimming pared 7 bases from V and 0 bases from J, leaving 13 bases between. The CDR3 is CASIQGTLSNQPQHF. In nucleotides, the CDR3 is TGTGCCAGCATCCAGGGGACACTTAGCAATCAGCCCCAGCATTTT.

This clonotype has a handful of counts. The chain links TRBV4-1 to TRBJ2-6; possible D gene TRBD1, 5 bases. Per germline, CDR1 MGHRA and CDR2 YSYEKL. Between the trimmed V and J ends, which lost 2 bases and 2 bases, there was a span of 13 bases. The CDR3 is 17 residues long. The DNA for the CDR3 is TGCGCCAGCAGCCAAAGTGAAGGGGTAGCTGGGGCCAACGTCCTGACTTTC. Residues: CASSQSEGVAGANVLTF.

This chain's CDR3 is CASTYQGQYTEAFF. The CDR3, as DNA: TGTGCCAGCACCTACCAGGGACAGTACACTGAAGCTTTCTTT. The genes are TRBV12-3 or TRBV12-4 and TRBJ1-1; 7 bases agree with TRBD1. The V gene end was trimmed by 7 bases and the J gene end by 3 bases; junction bases not matched to a gene: 8. This CDR3 is 14 amino acids long.

The chain uses TRBV28 and TRBJ1-4, with D hard to call. Per the germline V gene, CDR1 is MDHEN and CDR2 is SYDVKM. V was clipped by 1 base and J by 0 bases, with 9 bases between them. The CDR3 extends over 16 amino acids. CDR3 sequence: CASSLFGIATNEKLFF. In DNA form, the CDR3 reads TGTGCCAGCAGTTTATTTGGAATTGCAACTAATGAAAAACTGTTTTTT.